This TCR beta chain derives from a study of early T cells in non-severe SARS-CoV-2 infection listed by TCRdb under 2021. A note on the overall study: TCR sequencing used bulk RNA from unsorted whole blood, so alpha and beta chains could not be paired. What the work shows at the level of the full study, not this receptor alone: VDJdb matching was skewed toward anti-spike CD8 responses and likely underestimated virus-specific expansions by missing private and CD4 specificities.

This was a case-control study nested in a cohort of healthcare workers in London, UK, who had nasopharyngeal swab PCR tests and blood samples taken every week. Between 23 and 31 March 2020, the week of the UK lockdown, healthcare workers were enrolled and then followed up weekly for as long as 16 weeks. Per the germline V gene, MDHEN is the CDR1 and SYDVKM is the CDR2. The germline ends are 11 bases apart after V is trimmed by 3 bases and J by 3 bases. The CDR3 runs 14 residues from the cysteine to the phenylalanine. The kept DNA is CDR3 alone, 42 bases in frame from the first base. Details on this clonotype: Its antigen is still unknown. No much larger clone is present one base from it, and per-base qualities are unavailable.

The library was produced with 5' RACE. Reads for this sample came from a NextSeq 500. Unique molecular identifiers were attached to individual cDNA molecules in the TCR library protocol so that sequencing error and PCR bias could be corrected. Both TCR alpha and beta chains were sequenced, and tight co-correlation was observed between alpha and beta sequence abundances in each sample. For the original study's pipeline: V gene, J gene and CDR3 annotation of TCR sequences was performed with Decombinator V4. TCRs were defined as expanded if a significant change between any two time points was detected under a Poisson model with p below 0.0001. Abundances of TCRs were expressed as counts per million after normalisation to the total number of TCRs sequenced in each sample. TRAV1-2 paired with TRAJ12, TRAJ20 or TRAJ33 defined MAIT TCRs, while TRAV10 paired with TRAJ18 defined iNKT TCRs. A search of VDJdb, accessed on 1 November 2021, was run for TCRs annotated to CMV, EBV and SARS-CoV-2, with TCRs annotated for multiple antigens excluded. TCRdb ran its own pipeline on the public reads, namely fastp trimming at Q25 and MiXCR clone calling, and kept in-frame beta chains. Records with the same CDR3 protein are collapsed into one entry carrying the most frequent genes and DNA. The V and J calls shown here were made by TCRdb, not taken from the authors' results. The sample table contains under 85,000 distinct CDR3 sequences; only one count was recorded for more than 14% of them. The ten largest clones add up to around 3.7% of the sample.

Specimen: whole blood, collected at baseline. The receptor comes from an adult who was a healthcare worker with PCR-confirmed SARS-CoV-2 infection or an uninfected control (not recorded which). The rearranged segments are TRBV28 and TRBJ1-1; 6 matching bases give a weak D call of TRBD1. This receptor has the CDR3 CASSFGGADTEAFF. The nucleotides are TGTGCCAGCAGTTTTGGGGGGGCGGACACTGAAGCTTTCTTT.